This is a list of T cell receptor beta chains from one sample in a study of identical twins. TCRdb passed the 5' RACE reads through MiXCR, listing each CDR3 protein once. The sample records 510,000 or so distinct CDR3 sequences, roughly 15% being singletons. These records were also assigned to another study, of yellow fever vaccine responses in identical twins.

The sequencing sample was made of CD4+ T cells sorted from blood. Every receptor here comes from a woman aged 18-30 years in good health. Each CDR3 is given with its conserved first and last residue. The D gene is left open where the match is weak. Where a row states a size, it is once, few, many or the class of an expanded clone; other rows omit it.

cdr3_nt | cdr3_aa | j_call | d_call | v_call | clone_size
TGTGCCAGCCATGAGGACTCTTTCAGGGAAGAGACCCAGTACTTC | CASHEDSFREETQYF | TRBJ2-5 | . | TRBV5-6 | few
TGCAGCGTTGGCCGCGTTCTAGAGACCCAGTACTTC | CSVGRVLETQYF | TRBJ2-5 | . | TRBV29-1 | .
TGCAGTGGAAGCGACAGGGTGGGTGGCTACACCTTC | CSGSDRVGGYTF | TRBJ1-2 | TRBD1 | TRBV20-1 | .
TGCGCCAGCAGAGATATACCCGGGACAGACCTCTCTGGGGCCAACGTCCTGACTTTC | CASRDIPGTDLSGANVLTF | TRBJ2-6 | TRBD1 | TRBV10-2 | few
TGTGCCAGCAGCCAGTCAGGGATAACAGATACGCAGTATTTT | CASSQSGITDTQYF | TRBJ2-3 | . | TRBV3-1 | few
TGTGCCAGCAGCTGGCAGGGGAATCTTGTATTTGGGGCCAACGTCCTGACTTTC | CASSWQGNLVFGANVLTF | TRBJ2-6 | . | TRBV11-1 | .
TGCGCCAGCAGCCCCCACGGGACAGGGTTGACCGGGGAGCTGTTTTTT | CASSPHGTGLTGELFF | TRBJ2-2 | TRBD1 | TRBV5-1 | .
TGTGCCAGCAGCAGCACTAGCGCCAACACCGGGGAGCTGTTTTTT | CASSSTSANTGELFF | TRBJ2-2 | TRBD2 | TRBV6-1 | few
TGCGCCAGCAGCTTGGGGCTGGGTCCCTACGAGCAGTACTTC | CASSLGLGPYEQYF | TRBJ2-7 | . | TRBV5-1 | .
TGTGCCAGCAGCCCCTACGTAGATACGCAGTATTTT | CASSPYVDTQYF | TRBJ2-3 | . | TRBV11-2 | .
TGTGCCAGCAGTCGGGGCTTTTACGAGCAGTACTTC | CASSRGFYEQYF | TRBJ2-7 | . | TRBV6-5 | .
TGTGCCAGCAGCAGACAGGGCCTCACAGATACGCAGTATTTT | CASSRQGLTDTQYF | TRBJ2-3 | TRBD1 | TRBV11-1 | many
TGTGCCATCAGTGAAACGACTAGCGGGGGGCGCCATGAGCAGTTCTTC | CAISETTSGGRHEQFF | TRBJ2-1 | TRBD2 | TRBV10-3 | few
TGTGCCACCAGTAACGACAGGGGAGGAAGTCGAAACATTCAGTACTTC | CATSNDRGGSRNIQYF | TRBJ2-4 | TRBD1 | TRBV15 | .
TGTGCCAGCAGCTTATACTCGGGAGACAATGAGCAGTTCTTC | CASSLYSGDNEQFF | TRBJ2-1 | . | TRBV7-8 | .
TGCGCCAGCAATACCGACGGACTCCAAGAGACCCAGTACTTC | CASNTDGLQETQYF | TRBJ2-5 | . | TRBV5-1 | many
TGTGCCAGCAGTTACTTTGGTGGGAGAGACACAGATACGCAGTATTTT | CASSYFGGRDTDTQYF | TRBJ2-3 | . | TRBV6-2/TRBV6-3 | .
TGTGCCAGCAGCCCCTCCGGACAGGGTCGATACGAGCAGTACTTC | CASSPSGQGRYEQYF | TRBJ2-7 | TRBD1 | TRBV6-1 | .
TGTGCCAGTAGTATAGAGGGGCAAATATACAATGAGCAGTTCTTC | CASSIEGQIYNEQFF | TRBJ2-1 | . | TRBV19 | .
TGTGCCAGCAGTGCAGGGTTTCAGGAGACCCAGTACTTC | CASSAGFQETQYF | TRBJ2-5 | . | TRBV6-1 | few